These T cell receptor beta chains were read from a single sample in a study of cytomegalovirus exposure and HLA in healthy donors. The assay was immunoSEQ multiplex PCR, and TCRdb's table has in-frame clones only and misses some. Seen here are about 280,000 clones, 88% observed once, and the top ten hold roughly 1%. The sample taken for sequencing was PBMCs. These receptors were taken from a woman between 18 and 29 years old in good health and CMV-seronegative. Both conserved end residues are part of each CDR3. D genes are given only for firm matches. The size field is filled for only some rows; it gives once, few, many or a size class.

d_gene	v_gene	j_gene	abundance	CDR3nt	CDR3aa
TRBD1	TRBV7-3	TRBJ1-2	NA	TGTGCCAGCAGCTTAATGGGGGGACAGGGGAGCGGCTACACCTTC	CASSLMGGQGSGYTF
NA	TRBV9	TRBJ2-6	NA	TGTGCCAGCAGCGTTTCAGGGACTGGGGCCAACGTCCTGACTTTC	CASSVSGTGANVLTF
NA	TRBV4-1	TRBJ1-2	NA	TGCGCCAGCAGCCAGTCCCAGACAGGCTATGGCTACACCTTC	CASSQSQTGYGYTF
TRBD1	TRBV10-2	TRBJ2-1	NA	TGCGCCAGCAGCGCCGCCGACAGGGGGAGTCACAATGAGCAGTTCTTC	CASSAADRGSHNEQFF
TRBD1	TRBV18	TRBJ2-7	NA	TGTGCCAGCTCACAGACAGGGGGGAACTACGAGCAGTACTTC	CASSQTGGNYEQYF
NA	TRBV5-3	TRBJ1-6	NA	TGTGCCAGAAGCTTGTCGCAGGAGGAGTATTGGTCCTATAATTCACCCCTCCACTTT	CARSLSQEEYWSYNSPLHF
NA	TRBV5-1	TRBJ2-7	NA	TGCGCCAGCAGCCTCGACTTACCAGAGTCGCGGCAGTACTTC	CASSLDLPESRQYF
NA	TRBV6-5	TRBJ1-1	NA	TGTGCCAGCAGTACCCCGGGGGGCAGGAACACTGAAGCTTTCTTT	CASSTPGGRNTEAFF
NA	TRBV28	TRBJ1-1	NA	TGTGCCAGCAGTTCCCCGGAAGGGGGGGAGGACACTGAAGCTTTCTTT	CASSSPEGGEDTEAFF
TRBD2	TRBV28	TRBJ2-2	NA	TGTGCCAGCAGTTTAATGGGACTAGCGGGAGGGCGACGCACCGGGGAGCTGTTTTTT	CASSLMGLAGGRRTGELFF
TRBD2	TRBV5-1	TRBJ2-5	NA	TGCGCCAGCAGCGTCAGCGGGAGTAAGGAGACCCAGTACTTC	CASSVSGSKETQYF
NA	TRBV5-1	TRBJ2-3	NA	TGCGCCAGCAGGTCGAGCGGGCGACGCACAGATACGCAGTATTTT	CASRSSGRRTDTQYF
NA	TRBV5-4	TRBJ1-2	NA	TGTGCCAGCAGCTTTGCCTCGGGGGGGGGCTACACCTTC	CASSFASGGGYTF
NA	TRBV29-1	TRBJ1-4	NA	TGCAGCGTTGAAAGTCGGACAGAAAAACTGTTTTTT	CSVESRTEKLFF
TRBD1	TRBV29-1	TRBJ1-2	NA	TGCAGCGCCCGTCCCGGGACAGGGGACGATGGCTACACCTTC	CSARPGTGDDGYTF
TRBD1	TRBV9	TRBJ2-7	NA	TGTGCCAGCAGCGCGGGACAGGGGAACGAGCAGTACTTC	CASSAGQGNEQYF
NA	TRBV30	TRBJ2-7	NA	TGTGCCTGGAGTGTGGGCCCCTACGAGCAGTACTTC	CAWSVGPYEQYF
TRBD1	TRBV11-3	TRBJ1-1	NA	TGTGCCAGCAGCCTAGGGGGCGCAGACACTGAAGCTTTCTTT	CASSLGGADTEAFF
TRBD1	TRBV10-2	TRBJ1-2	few	TGCGCCAGCAGTGAGAGGGGACAGGGAAAAACCTTC	CASSERGQGKTF
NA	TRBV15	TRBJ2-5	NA	TGTGCCACCAGCAGAGTCACGGCGTCCTCAGGGACCCAGTACTTC	CATSRVTASSGTQYF
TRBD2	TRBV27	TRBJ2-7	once	TGTGCCAGCAGTCCGTGGACTAGCGGGACCTACGAGCAGTACTTC	CASSPWTSGTYEQYF
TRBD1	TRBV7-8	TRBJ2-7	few	TGTGCCACCCGGGACAGGCTTGGCTACGAGCAGTACTTC	CATRDRLGYEQYF
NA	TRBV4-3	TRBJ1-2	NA	TGCGCCAGCAGCCAAGTAACGGGGAATGGCTACACCTTC	CASSQVTGNGYTF
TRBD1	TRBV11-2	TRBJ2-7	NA	TGTGCCAGCAGCTTTCGATTAGACAGGGGCTCCTACGAGCAGTACTTC	CASSFRLDRGSYEQYF
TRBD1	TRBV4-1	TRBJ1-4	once	TGCGCCAGCAGCCCGGGACAGGGGACAGTCGAAAAACTGTTTTTT	CASSPGQGTVEKLFF
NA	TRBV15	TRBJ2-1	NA	TGTGCCACCAGCAGAGTTACTAGCTTCGGCAATGAGCAGTTCTTC	CATSRVTSFGNEQFF
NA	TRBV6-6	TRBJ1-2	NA	TGTGCCAGCAGTTACTCGATGGGGGCTGGGTATGGCTACACCTTC	CASSYSMGAGYGYTF
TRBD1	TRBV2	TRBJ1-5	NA	TGTGCCAGCAGGGGGGACAGGGGGCCCTATCAGCCCCAGCATTTT	CASRGDRGPYQPQHF
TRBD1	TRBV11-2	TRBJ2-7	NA	TGTGCCAGCAGCTCAAGCAGGGGGCTCGGCGAGCAGTACTTC	CASSSSRGLGEQYF
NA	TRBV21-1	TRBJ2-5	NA	TGTGCCAGCAGCAAAAGAGGACTAGCGGGACACGAGCAAGAGACCCAGTACTTC	CASSKRGLAGHEQETQYF
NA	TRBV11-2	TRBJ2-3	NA	TGTGCCAGCAGCTTGGTGGGAGATAGGAGGTATTTT	CASSLVGDRRYF
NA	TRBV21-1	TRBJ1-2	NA	TGTGCCAGCGGAACAGACAGGGCGCCAAGGGGCTACACCTTC	CASGTDRAPRGYTF
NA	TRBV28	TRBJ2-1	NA	TGTGCCAGCAGTTTATTTACGGGATTCTACAATGAGCAGTTCTTC	CASSLFTGFYNEQFF
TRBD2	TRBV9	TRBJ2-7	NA	TGTGCCAGCAGCGTAGGTAGCGGGAGTCTCGAGCAGTACTTC	CASSVGSGSLEQYF
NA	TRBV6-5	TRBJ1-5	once	TGTGCCAGCAGTTATACCCAGGGTCAGCCCCAGCATTTT	CASSYTQGQPQHF
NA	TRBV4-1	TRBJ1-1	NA	TGCGCCAGCAGCCACCAAATCCAGGGGCACACTGAAGCTTTCTTT	CASSHQIQGHTEAFF
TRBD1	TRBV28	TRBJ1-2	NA	TGTGCCAGCAGTTTGGGACAGGGTTCCCGCTATGGCTACACCTTC	CASSLGQGSRYGYTF
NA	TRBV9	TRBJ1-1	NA	TGTGCCAGCAGCGTAGGATCAGGTCCGAACACTGAAGCTTTCTTT	CASSVGSGPNTEAFF
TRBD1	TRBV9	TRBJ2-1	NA	TGTGCCAGCAGCGTAGGGACGGGACAGGGCTACAATGAGCAGTTCTTC	CASSVGTGQGYNEQFF
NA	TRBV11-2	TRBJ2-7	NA	TGTGCCAGCAGCCCACTTGGAGACGAGCAGTACTTC	CASSPLGDEQYF
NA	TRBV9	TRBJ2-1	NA	TGTGCCAGCAGCGTAGGAGCGGAATCCTACAATGAGCAGTTCTTC	CASSVGAESYNEQFF